This T cell receptor beta chain comes out of a study of T cells after yellow fever vaccination. Across the whole study: Those fractions that held only low numbers of cells were prepared using the SMART-Seq v4 Ultra Low Input RNA kit.

Whole-study findings and limits: A weaker but faster secondary response was observed, peaking on day 5 versus 15.

This clonotype was seen only a few times. Antigen specificity is unknown. The CDR3 has 14 amino acids. The V gene lost 5 bases and the J gene lost 2 bases, with 10 bases spanning the gap. A process of 5'RACE template switching, which added a universal primer site and UMIs, was used to make TCR cDNA. In TCRdb, the 5' RACE reads were re-called with MiXCR into one record per CDR3 protein. The sample carries roughly 500,000 distinct CDR3 sequences, under 25% recorded once. The sample was PBMCs, taken 15 days after the yellow fever booster vaccination. The chain combines TRBV12-3 or TRBV12-4 with TRBJ1-3, with a weak D call TRBD1 (5 bases). The receptor was derived from a man aged 30 to 39 who received the YFV17D yellow fever vaccine. CDR3 DNA: TGTGCCAGCAGTGAGGGGACTCCTGGAAACACCATATATTTT. This codes for CASSEGTPGNTIYF.